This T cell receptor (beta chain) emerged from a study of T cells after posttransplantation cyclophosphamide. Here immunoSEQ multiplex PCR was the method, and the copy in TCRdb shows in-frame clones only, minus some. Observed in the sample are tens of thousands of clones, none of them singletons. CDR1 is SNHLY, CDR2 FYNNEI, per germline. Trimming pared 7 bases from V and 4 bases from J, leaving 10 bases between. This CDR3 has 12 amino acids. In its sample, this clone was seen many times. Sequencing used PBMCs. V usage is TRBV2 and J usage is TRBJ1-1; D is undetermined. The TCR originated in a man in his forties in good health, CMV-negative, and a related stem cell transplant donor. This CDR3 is CASMERGTEAFF. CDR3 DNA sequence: TGTGCCAGCATGGAGAGAGGCACTGAAGCTTTCTTT.